This TCR beta chain derives from a study of shared clonotypes between healthy human individuals. About the study: Contributing individuals were two females and three males aged 18 to 49.

The repertoire was sequenced with immunoSEQ multiplex PCR; TCRdb's copy has only in-frame clones and lacks some. The repertoire holds over a million clones, with 70% to 80% as singletons. The donors were adults (healthy and HIV-negative) with no recent acute infections or vaccinations. Concerning this clone itself: The antigen is undetermined.

The germline gives CDR1 MNHNS, CDR2 SASEGT. This CDR3 spans 13 amino acids. V lost 7 bases, J lost 8 bases, and 17 bases lay in between. Study-level points and caveats: The represented genetic and exposure-history diversity was limited by the small number of donors. Generally, naive subsets (rather than memory subsets) showed larger estimated richness.

The V gene is TRBV6-1, the J gene TRBJ1-2, with TRBD1 as a possible D gene (6 bases). This TCR was recovered from a man between 18 and 29 years old in good health. Some clones in this sample may be carry-over from other donors' samples. The sequencing input was memory CD4+ T cells from PBMCs. Stated subset: CD45RA-negative fraction. This CDR3 reads CASTLDRLGGYTF. DNA for the CDR3: TGTGCCAGCACCCTAGACAGGCTGGGGGGCTACACCTTC.